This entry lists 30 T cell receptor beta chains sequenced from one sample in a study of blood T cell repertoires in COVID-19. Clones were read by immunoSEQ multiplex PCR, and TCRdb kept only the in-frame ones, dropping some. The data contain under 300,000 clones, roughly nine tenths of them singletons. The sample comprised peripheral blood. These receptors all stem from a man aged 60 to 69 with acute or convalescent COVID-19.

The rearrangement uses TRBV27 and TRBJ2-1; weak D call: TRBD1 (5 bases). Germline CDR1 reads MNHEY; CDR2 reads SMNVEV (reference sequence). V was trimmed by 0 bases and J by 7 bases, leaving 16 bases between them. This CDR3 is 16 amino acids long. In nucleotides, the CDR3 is TGTGCCAGCAGTTTATCAATTGGGGCCAGGGCAAATGAGCAGTTCTTC. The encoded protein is CASSLSIGARANEQFF.

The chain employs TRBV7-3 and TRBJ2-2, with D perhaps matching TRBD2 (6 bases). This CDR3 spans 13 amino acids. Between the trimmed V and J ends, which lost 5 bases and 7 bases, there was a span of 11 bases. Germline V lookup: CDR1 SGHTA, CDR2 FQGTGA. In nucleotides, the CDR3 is TGTGCCAGCAGCACCCTGACTAGCGGGGAGCTGTTTTTT. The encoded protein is CASSTLTSGELFF.

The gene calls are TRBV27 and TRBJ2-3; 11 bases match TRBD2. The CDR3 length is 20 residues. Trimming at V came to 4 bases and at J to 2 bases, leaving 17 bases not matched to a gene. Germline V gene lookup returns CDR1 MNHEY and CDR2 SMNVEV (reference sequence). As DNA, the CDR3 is TGTGCCAGCAGTTACCCCGGGGTAGCGGGAGGGCCCGCCTCCACAGATACGCAGTATTTT. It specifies CASSYPGVAGGPASTDTQYF.

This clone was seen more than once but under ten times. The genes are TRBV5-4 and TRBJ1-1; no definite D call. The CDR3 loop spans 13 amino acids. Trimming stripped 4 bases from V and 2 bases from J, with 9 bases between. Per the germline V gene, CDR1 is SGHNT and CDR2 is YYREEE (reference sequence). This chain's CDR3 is CASSLFYNTEAFF. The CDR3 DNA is TGTGCCAGCAGCCTTTTCTACAACACTGAAGCTTTCTTT.

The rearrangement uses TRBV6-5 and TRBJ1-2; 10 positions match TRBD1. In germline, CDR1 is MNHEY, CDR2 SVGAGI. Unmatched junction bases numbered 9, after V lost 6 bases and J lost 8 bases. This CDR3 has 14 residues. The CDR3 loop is CASRKGQGLDGYTF. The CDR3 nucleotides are TGTGCCAGCAGGAAGGGACAGGGGCTAGACGGCTACACCTTC.

CDR3 in DNA: TGTGCAAGCAAGCGGGAGTCCCTCTACGAGCAGTACTTC. It specifies CASKRESLYEQYF. The V call is TRBV12-2, the J call TRBJ2-7; the table's D call TRBD2 went unverified against the DNA. TRBV12-2 is classified as a pseudogene. This CDR3 contains 13 residues.

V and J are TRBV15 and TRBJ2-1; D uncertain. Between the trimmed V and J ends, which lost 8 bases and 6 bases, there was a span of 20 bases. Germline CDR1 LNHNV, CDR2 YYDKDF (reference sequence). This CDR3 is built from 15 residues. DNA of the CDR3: TGTGCCACCTACAGCCCCTTCCCTTTCGGCAATGAGCAGTTCTTC. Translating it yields CATYSPFPFGNEQFF.

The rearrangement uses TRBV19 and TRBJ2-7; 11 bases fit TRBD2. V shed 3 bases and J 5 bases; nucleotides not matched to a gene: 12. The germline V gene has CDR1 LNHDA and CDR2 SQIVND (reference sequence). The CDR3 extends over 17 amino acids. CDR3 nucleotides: TGTGCCAGTAGTATTAGCTCACTAGCGGGAGTCCGCGACGAGCAGTACTTC. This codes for CASSISSLAGVRDEQYF. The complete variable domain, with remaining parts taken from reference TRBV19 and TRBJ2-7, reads DGGITQSPKYLFRKEGQNVTLSCEQNLNHDAMYWYRQDPGQGLRLIYYSQIVNDFQKGDIAEGYSVSREKKESFPLTVTSAQKNPTAFYLCASSISSLAGVRDEQYFGPGTRLTVT.

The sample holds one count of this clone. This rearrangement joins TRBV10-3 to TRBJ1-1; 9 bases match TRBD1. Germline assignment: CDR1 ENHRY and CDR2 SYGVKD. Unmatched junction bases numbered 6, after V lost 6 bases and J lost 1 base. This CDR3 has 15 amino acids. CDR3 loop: CAISEPGQGNTEAFF. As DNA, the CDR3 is TGTGCCATCAGCGAGCCGGGACAGGGGAACACTGAAGCTTTCTTT.

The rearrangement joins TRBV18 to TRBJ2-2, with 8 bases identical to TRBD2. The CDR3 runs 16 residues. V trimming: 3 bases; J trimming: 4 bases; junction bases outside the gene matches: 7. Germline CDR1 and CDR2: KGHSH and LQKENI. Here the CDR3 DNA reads TGTGCCAGCTCACCCCAACTCGGACTAGCCACCGGGGAGCTGTTTTTT. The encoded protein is CASSPQLGLATGELFF.

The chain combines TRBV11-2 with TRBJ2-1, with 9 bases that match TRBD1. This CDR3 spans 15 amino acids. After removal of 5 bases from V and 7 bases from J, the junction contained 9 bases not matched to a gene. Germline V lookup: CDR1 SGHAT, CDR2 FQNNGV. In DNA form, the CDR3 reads TGTGCCAGCAGCCACTTGGGGACAGGGAAGAATGAGCAGTTCTTC. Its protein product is CASSHLGTGKNEQFF.

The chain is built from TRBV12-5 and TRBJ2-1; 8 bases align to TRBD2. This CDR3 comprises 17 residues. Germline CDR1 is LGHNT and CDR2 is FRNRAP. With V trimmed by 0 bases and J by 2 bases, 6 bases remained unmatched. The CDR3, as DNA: TGTGCTAGTGGTTTGGTACAGGGCGGGAGGCCCTACAATGAGCAGTTCTTC. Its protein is CASGLVQGGRPYNEQFF.

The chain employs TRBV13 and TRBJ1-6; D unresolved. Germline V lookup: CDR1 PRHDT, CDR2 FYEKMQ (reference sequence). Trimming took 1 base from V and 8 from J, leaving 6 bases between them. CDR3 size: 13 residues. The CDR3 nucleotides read TGTGCCAGCAGCTTAGCTCTTGATTCACCCCTCCACTTT. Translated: CASSLALDSPLHF.

The CDR3 protein is CASSLGQGGSARKLFF. The CDR3 region has the DNA TGTGCCAGCAGCTTAGGTCAAGGGGGCTCGGCTCGAAAACTGTTTTTT. This chain links TRBV13 with TRBJ1-4; 7 bases match TRBD1. V shed 0 bases and J 10 bases; nucleotides not matched to a gene: 11. Germline lookup yields CDR1 PRHDT and CDR2 FYEKMQ (reference sequence). This CDR3 has 16 residues.

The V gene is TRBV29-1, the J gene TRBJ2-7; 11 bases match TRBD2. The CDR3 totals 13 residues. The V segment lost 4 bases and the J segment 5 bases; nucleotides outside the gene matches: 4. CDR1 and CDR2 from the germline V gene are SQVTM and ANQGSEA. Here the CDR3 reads CSVATSGNHEQYF. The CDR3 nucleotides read TGCAGCGTTGCGACTAGCGGGAATCACGAGCAGTACTTC.

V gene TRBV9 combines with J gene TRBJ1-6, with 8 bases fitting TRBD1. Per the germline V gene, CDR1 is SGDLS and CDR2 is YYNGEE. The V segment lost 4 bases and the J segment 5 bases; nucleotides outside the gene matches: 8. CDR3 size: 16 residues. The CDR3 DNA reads TGTGCCAGCAGCCCACTCCCGACAGGGGATAATTCACCCCTCCACTTT. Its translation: CASSPLPTGDNSPLHF. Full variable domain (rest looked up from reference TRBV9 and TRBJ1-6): DSGVTQTPKHLITATGQRVTLRCSPRSGDLSVYWYQQSLDQGLQFLIQYYNGEERAKGNILERFSAQQFPDLHSELNLSSLELGDSALYFCASSPLPTGDNSPLHFGNGTRLTVT.

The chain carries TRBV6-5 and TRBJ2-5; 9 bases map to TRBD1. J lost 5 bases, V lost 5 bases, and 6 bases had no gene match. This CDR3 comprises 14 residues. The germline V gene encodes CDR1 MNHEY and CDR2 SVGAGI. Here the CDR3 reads CASSTRTGVETQYF. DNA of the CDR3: TGTGCCAGCAGTACCCGGACAGGGGTGGAGACCCAGTACTTC.

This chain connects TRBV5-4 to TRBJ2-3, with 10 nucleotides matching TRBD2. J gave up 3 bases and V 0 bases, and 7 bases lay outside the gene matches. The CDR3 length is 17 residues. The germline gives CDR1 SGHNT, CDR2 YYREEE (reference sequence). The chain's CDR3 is CASSLGASGSRTDTQYF. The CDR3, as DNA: TGTGCCAGCAGCTTGGGGGCTAGCGGGAGTAGGACAGATACGCAGTATTTT.

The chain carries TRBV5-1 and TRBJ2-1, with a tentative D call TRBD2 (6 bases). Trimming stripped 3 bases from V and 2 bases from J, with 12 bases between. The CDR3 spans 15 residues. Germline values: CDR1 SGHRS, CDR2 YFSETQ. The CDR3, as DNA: TGCGCCAGCAGCTCGTCCGGGAGCACCTACAATGAGCAGTTCTTC. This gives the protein CASSSSGSTYNEQFF. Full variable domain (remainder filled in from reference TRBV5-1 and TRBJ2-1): KAGVTQTPRYLIKTRGQQVTLSCSPISGHRSVSWYQQTPGQGLQFLFEYFSETQRNKGNFPGRFSGRQFSNSRSEMNVSTLELGDSALYLCASSSSGSTYNEQFFGPGTRLTVL.

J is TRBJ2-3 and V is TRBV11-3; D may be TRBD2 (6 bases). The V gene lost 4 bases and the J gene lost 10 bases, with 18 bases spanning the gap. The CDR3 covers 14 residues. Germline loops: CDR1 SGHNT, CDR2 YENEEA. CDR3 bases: TGTGCCAGCAGCTCGAGGTTGGGGGAGGAGGCGCAGTATTTT. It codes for CASSSRLGEEAQYF. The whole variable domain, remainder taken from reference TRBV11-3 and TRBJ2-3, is EAGVVQSPRYKIIEKKQPVAFWCNPISGHNTLYWYLQNLGQGPELLIRYENEEAVDDSQLPKDRFSAERLKGVDSTLKIQPAELGDSAVYLCASSSRLGEEAQYFGPGTRLTVL.

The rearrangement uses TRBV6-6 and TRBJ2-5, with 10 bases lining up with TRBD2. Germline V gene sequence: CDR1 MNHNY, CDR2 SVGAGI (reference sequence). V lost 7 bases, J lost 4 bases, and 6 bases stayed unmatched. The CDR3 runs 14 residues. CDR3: CASNLAGEGETQYF. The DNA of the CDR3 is TGTGCCAGCAACCTAGCGGGAGAGGGAGAGACCCAGTACTTC.

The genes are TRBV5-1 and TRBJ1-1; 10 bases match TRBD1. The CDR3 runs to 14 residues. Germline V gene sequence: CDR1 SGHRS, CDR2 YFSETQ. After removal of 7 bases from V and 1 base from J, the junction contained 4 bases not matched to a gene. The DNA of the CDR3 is TGCGCCAGCGGATGGGACAGGGGGAACACTGAAGCTTTCTTT. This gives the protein CASGWDRGNTEAFF.

The chain's CDR3 is CASSLALRLTGEAFF. For the CDR3, the DNA is TGTGCCAGCAGCTTAGCCCTCCGCCTGACAGGGGAAGCTTTCTTT. The chain is built from TRBV11-3 and TRBJ1-1; TRBD1 matches 7 bases. This CDR3 is 15 amino acids long. Per the germline V gene, CDR1 is SGHNT and CDR2 is YENEEA. J lost 8 bases, V lost 1 base, and 10 bases had no gene match.

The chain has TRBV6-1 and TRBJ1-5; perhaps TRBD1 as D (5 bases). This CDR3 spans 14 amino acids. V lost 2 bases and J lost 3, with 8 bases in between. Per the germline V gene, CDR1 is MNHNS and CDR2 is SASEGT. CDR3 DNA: TGTGCCAGCAGTGAATGGGGGGTCAATCAGCCCCAGCATTTT. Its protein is CASSEWGVNQPQHF.

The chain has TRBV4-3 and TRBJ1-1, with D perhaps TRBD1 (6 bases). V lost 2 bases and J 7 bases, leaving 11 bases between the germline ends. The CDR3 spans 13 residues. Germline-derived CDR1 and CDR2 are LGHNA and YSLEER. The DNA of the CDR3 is TGCGCCAGCAGCCAAAAGGCAGGGGTTGAAGCTTTCTTT. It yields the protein CASSQKAGVEAFF.

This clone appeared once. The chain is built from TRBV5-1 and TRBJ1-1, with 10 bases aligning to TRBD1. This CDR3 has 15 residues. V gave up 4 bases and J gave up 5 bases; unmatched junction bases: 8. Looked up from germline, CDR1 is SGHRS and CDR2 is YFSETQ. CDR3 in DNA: TGCGCCAGCAGCCCGAGGACAGGGGGAGGGACTGAAGCTTTCTTT. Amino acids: CASSPRTGGGTEAFF.

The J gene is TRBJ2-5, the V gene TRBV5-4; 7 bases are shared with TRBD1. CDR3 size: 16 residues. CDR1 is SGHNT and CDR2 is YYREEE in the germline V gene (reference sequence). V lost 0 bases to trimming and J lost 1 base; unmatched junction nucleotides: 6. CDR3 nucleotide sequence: TGTGCCAGCAGCTTGGAAGTGGCAGGGGGCCAAGAGACCCAGTACTTC. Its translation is CASSLEVAGGQETQYF.

The CDR3 DNA sequence: TGCGCCAGCAGCCCGACAGGGGGGGTTGATCAGCCCCAGCATTTT. Translation gives CASSPTGGVDQPQHF. The chain combines TRBV5-1 with TRBJ1-5; the match to TRBD1 covers 9 bases. The CDR3 is made up of 15 amino acids. V was pared by 4 bases and J by 5 bases, with 7 bases of the junction left unmatched. Per the germline V gene, CDR1 is SGHRS and CDR2 is YFSETQ.

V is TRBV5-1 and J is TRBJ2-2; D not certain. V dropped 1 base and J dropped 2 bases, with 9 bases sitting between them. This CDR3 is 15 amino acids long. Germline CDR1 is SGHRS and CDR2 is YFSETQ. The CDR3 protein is CASSLSQTNTGELFF. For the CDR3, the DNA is TGCGCCAGCAGCTTGAGCCAAACCAACACCGGGGAGCTGTTTTTT.

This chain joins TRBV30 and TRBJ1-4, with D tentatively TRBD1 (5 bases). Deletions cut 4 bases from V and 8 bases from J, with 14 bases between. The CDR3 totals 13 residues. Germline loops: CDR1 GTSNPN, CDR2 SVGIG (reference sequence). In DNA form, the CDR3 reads TGTGCCTGGATCTCCGCGGGGCGGGAAAAACTGTTTTTT. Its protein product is CAWISAGREKLFF.